This TCR beta chain was profiled in a study of CXCR3-negative and CXCR3-positive naive CD8 T cells. The study made its TRB cDNA libraries by 5' RACE, adding UMI labels. From the 5' RACE reads, TCRdb lists one entry per CDR3 protein and no DNA. Its listing shows over 80,000 distinct CDR3 sequences. Points on this clonotype: As yet, its antigen is unknown.

Germline CDR1 reads MDHEN; CDR2 reads SYDVKM. This CDR3 has 16 amino acids. Study-wide findings and caveats: Within a donor, both naive subsets shared TRBV-TRBJ usage, unlike memory cells. For memory CD8+ cells diversity was much lower, but both naive subsets had comparably high diversity. When CXCR3-positive naive cells were set against CXCR3-negative naive cells, the former had more hydrophobic TRB CDR3s.

This chain links TRBV28 with TRBJ2-3. The sample taken for sequencing was naive CXCR3- CD8+ T cells from blood. Subset given: CD45RO-CCR7+CD27+CD95- naive CD8+ T cells lacking CXCR3 (TNR3-). The source is a human donor in good health. Some clones in this sample may be carry-over from other donors' samples. The CDR3 protein is CASSTIRDTSTDTQYF.